The 11 T cell receptor beta chains reported below all come from one sample, sequenced in a study of identical twins. TCRdb used MiXCR to reprocess the 5' RACE reads, holding one entry per CDR3 protein. The top ten clones hold roughly 12% of a sample with about 100,000 distinct CDR3 sequences, 5.9% of them seen once. Sequenced sample: memory T cells sorted from blood. Receptors were obtained from a woman in her fifties or sixties in good health.

CDR3 coding DNA: TGTGCCAGCAGTTACTCGACCAGCGGGGGAAACAATGAGCAGTTCTTC. Its translation is CASSYSTSGGNNEQFF. V is TRBV6-5 and J is TRBJ2-1; 8 positions match TRBD2. V shed 0 bases, J shed 5 bases, and the junction held 6 bases outside the gene matches. The CDR3 is 16 residues long. CDR1 MNHEY and CDR2 SVGAGI come from the germline V gene.

The chain is built from TRBV18 and TRBJ2-1, with TRBD2 as a possible D gene (5 bases). Germline V gene lookup returns CDR1 KGHSH and CDR2 LQKENI. The V end lost 3 bases, the J end lost 9 bases, and 21 bases lay between the germline ends. The CDR3 totals 16 residues. The CDR3 DNA reads TGTGCCAGCTCACCGAAAGGCCGAGGGCTGGCGAGTGAGCAGTTCTTC. This encodes CASSPKGRGLASEQFF.

As concerns this clonotype: This may come from a read error, since a much larger clone is one base off. This chain connects TRBV12-3 or TRBV12-4 to TRBJ2-3, with unresolved D. Trimming left V 4 bases short and J 6 bases short, with 8 bases between. The CDR3 totals 12 residues. The DNA for the CDR3 is TGTGCCAGCAGTTCCATGGGGGATACGCAGTATTTT. Protein sequence: CASSSMGDTQYF.

This clonotype showed up just a few times. The chain combines TRBV25-1 with TRBJ2-7; the match to TRBD2 covers 7 bases. The CDR3 spans 14 residues. Germline V gene sequence: CDR1 MGHDK, CDR2 SYGVNS. The trim removed 1 base at V and 2 bases at J, leaving 2 bases unmatched. CDR3 amino acids: CASSEWRGTYEQYF. CDR3 sequence (DNA): TGTGCCAGCAGTGAATGGCGGGGGACCTACGAGCAGTACTTC.

This chain connects TRBV27 to TRBJ2-1, with D perhaps matching TRBD2 (5 bases). Trimming removed 8 bases at V and 3 bases at J, with 11 bases between. CDR3 length equals 13 residues. Germline assignment: CDR1 MNHEY and CDR2 SMNVEV (reference sequence). CDR3 sequence (DNA): TGTGCCAGCGCCCTAGCTTACTACAATGAGCAGTTCTTC. Its translation: CASALAYYNEQFF.

This clonotype was seen at least ten times. The chain is built from TRBV5-8 and TRBJ2-2; no clear D gene. CDR1 is SGHTS and CDR2 is YDEGEE in the germline V gene. Trimming left V 4 bases short and J 6 bases short, with 7 bases between. The length of the CDR3 is 12 residues. The CDR3, as DNA: TGTGCCAGCAGCCAAAACGCCGGGGAGCTGTTTTTT. It translates to CASSQNAGELFF.

This clonotype was seen ten or more times. The chain joins TRBV7-9 to TRBJ2-7; TRBD2 might be the D (5 bases). Per germline, CDR1 SEHNR and CDR2 FQNEAQ (reference sequence). The CDR3 runs 15 residues. V was cut by 2 bases and J by 2 bases, with 13 bases left in between. The CDR3 DNA reads TGTGCCAGCAGCTTACGGACGGACTCCACCTACGAGCAGTACTTC. Translated, it gives CASSLRTDSTYEQYF.

The chain joins TRBV30 to TRBJ2-7, with D perhaps TRBD1 (6 bases). This CDR3 spans 16 amino acids. CDR1 and CDR2 from the germline V gene are GTSNPN and SVGIG (reference sequence). Trimming removed 3 bases from V and 0 bases from J, with 18 bases in between. The CDR3 sequence is CAWSVLGALRSYEQYF. The CDR3 nucleotides read TGTGCCTGGAGCGTCCTGGGGGCGCTTCGCTCCTACGAGCAGTACTTC.

This clonotype was counted at least ten times. V usage is TRBV12-3 or TRBV12-4 and J usage is TRBJ2-7; D uncertain. Trimming stripped 7 bases from V and 4 bases from J, with 14 bases between. This CDR3 has 13 amino acids. The CDR3 loop is CASTQRTLYEQYF. In DNA form, the CDR3 reads TGTGCCAGCACCCAGAGGACCCTTTACGAGCAGTACTTC.

The chain links TRBV3-1 to TRBJ2-5; 7 bases match TRBD2. Germline V gives CDR1 LGHDT, CDR2 YNNKEL (reference sequence). J gave up 1 base and V 5 bases, and 10 bases lay outside the gene matches. The CDR3 contains 16 residues. The CDR3 sequence is CASSRTLASGQETQYF. CDR3 bases: TGTGCCAGCAGCAGAACCCTAGCTAGCGGCCAAGAGACCCAGTACTTC.

This clonotype occurred many times. The chain couples TRBV29-1 to TRBJ1-1; D is perhaps TRBD1 (6 bases). Trimming stripped 3 bases from V and 0 bases from J, with 14 bases between. The CDR3 is made up of 15 amino acids. CDR1 SQVTM and CDR2 ANQGSEA come from the germline V gene. DNA of the CDR3: TGCAGCGTTGATAACCCACAGGGTCTGAACACTGAAGCTTTCTTT. It encodes CSVDNPQGLNTEAFF.